The T cell receptor beta chain described here comes from a study of T cells of healthy individuals. CDR1 is MGHDK and CDR2 is SYGVNS in the germline V gene. The V gene lost 3 bases and the J gene lost 6 bases, with 18 bases spanning the gap. This CDR3 comprises 15 residues. In this sample, this clonotype turned up many times. Via MiXCR, TCRdb re-called the 5' RACE reads, giving one row per CDR3 protein. Of approximately 50,000 distinct CDR3 sequences in the sample, roughly 14% are singletons; the top ten hold approximately 16%. The sequence came from a human donor in good health. This chain uses TRBV25-1 with TRBJ2-7, with D possibly matching TRBD1 (6 bases). CDR3 residues: CASSDPWTVQAEQYF. For the CDR3, the DNA is TGTGCCAGCAGTGATCCCTGGACAGTCCAGGCCGAGCAGTACTTC.